This T cell receptor (beta chain) originates from a study of neurological immune-mediated disorders. Via MiXCR, TCRdb re-called the 5' RACE reads, giving one row per CDR3 protein. The data hold tens of thousands of distinct CDR3 sequences, with about 13% observed a single time. Trimming left V 5 bases short and J 4 bases short, with 9 bases between. Germline CDR1 reads SEHNR; CDR2 reads FQNEAQ (reference sequence). The CDR3 length is 13 residues. Study results and caveats: Patients with HTLV-1-associated myelopathy showed the most TCR clonal expansion. Those with multiple sclerosis showed the least, falling below healthy controls.

The time point: longitudinal time-point 2. This clonotype was detected many times. What it binds is unknown. Sequencing was carried out using PBMCs. This receptor was obtained from a female donor with HTLV-1-associated myelopathy (HAM/TSP). V usage is TRBV7-9 and J usage is TRBJ1-3; TRBD1 is a possible D gene (6 bases). CDR3 nucleotide sequence: TGTGCCAGCAGCCGGACAGACGGAAACACCATATATTTT. It yields the protein CASSRTDGNTIYF.